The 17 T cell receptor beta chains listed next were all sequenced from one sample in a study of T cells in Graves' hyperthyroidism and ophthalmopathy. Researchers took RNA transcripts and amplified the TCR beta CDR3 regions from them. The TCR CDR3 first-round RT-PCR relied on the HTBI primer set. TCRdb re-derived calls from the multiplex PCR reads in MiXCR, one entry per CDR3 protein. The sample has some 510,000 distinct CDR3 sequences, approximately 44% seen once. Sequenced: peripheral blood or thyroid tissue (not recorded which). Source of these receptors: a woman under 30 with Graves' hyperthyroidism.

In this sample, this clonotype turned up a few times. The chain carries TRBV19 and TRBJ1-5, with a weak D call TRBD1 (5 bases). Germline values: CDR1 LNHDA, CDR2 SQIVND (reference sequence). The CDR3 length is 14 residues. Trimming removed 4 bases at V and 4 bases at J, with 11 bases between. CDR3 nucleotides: TGTGCCAGTAGTAAGCAGGGTCCAAATCAGCCCCAGCATTTT. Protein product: CASSKQGPNQPQHF.

As DNA, the CDR3 is TGTGCCAGCAGTGAGGAGGACAGGGGGCAGTACTTC. Translating it yields CASSEEDRGQYF. The chain uses TRBV7-9 and TRBJ2-7, with TRBD1 identical over 9 bases. The junction had 6 bases not matched to a gene; V was cut back by 6 bases and J by 9 bases. CDR3 length: 12 amino acids. Germline lookup yields CDR1 SEHNR and CDR2 FQNEAQ (reference sequence).

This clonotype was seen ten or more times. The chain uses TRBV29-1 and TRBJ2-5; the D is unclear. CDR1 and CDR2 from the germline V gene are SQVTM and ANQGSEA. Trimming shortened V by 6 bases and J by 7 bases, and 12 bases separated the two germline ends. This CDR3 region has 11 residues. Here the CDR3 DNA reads TGCAGCGTAGGTGACGAGCGGACCCAGTACTTC. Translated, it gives CSVGDERTQYF.

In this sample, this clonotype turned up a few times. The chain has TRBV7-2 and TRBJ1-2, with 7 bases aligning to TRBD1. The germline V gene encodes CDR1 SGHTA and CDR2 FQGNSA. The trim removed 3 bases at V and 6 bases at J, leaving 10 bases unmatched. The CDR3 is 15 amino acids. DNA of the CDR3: TGTGCCAGCAGCTTGGATGAGACAGGGTCGAATGGCTACACCTTC. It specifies CASSLDETGSNGYTF. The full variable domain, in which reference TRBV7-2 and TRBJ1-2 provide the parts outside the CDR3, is GAGVSQSPSNKVTEKGKDVELRCDPISGHTALYWYRQSLGQGLEFLIYFQGNSAPDKSGLPSDRFSAERTGGSVSTLTIQRTQQEDSAVYLCASSLDETGSNGYTFGSGTRLTVV.

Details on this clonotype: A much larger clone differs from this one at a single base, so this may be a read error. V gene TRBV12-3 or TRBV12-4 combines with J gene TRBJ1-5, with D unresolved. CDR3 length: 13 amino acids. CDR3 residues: CAISLKDNQPQHF. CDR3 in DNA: TGTGCCATCAGTTTGAAGGACAATCAGCCCCAGCATTTT.

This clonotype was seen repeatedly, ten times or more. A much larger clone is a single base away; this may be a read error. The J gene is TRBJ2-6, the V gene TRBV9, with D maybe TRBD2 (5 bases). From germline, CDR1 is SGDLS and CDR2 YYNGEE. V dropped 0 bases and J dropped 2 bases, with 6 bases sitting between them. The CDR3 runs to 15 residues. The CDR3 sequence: CASSVGGTGANVLTF. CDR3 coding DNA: TGTGCCAGCAGCGTAGGAGGGACTGGGGCCAACGTCCTGACTTTC.

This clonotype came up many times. In DNA form, the CDR3 reads TGTGCCACCAAAGTACAGGGGACTCACACTGAAGCTTTCTTT. Residues: CATKVQGTHTEAFF. The chain joins TRBV24-1 to TRBJ1-1; TRBD1 matches 7 bases. Trimming cost V 8 bases and J 3 bases; bases outside gene matches: 8. Germline V lookup: CDR1 KGHDR, CDR2 SFDVKD. There are 14 residues in the CDR3.

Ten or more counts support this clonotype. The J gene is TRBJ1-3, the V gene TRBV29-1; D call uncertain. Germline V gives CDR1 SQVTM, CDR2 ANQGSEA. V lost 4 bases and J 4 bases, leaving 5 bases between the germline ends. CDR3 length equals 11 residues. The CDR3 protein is CSVGLGNTIYF. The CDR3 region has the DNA TGCAGCGTTGGCCTGGGAAACACCATATATTTT.

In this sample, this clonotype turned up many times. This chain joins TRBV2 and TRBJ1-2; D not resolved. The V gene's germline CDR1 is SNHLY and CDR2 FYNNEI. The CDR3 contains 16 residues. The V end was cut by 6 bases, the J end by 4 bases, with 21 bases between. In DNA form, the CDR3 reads TGTGCCAGCAGCCGCAGTCACGCGACACTAACCTATGGCTACACCTTC. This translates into CASSRSHATLTYGYTF.

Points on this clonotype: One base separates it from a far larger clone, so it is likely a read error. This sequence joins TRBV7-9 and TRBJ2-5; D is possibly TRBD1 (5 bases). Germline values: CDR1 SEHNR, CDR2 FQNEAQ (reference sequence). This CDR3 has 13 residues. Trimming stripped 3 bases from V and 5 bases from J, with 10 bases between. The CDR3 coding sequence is TGTGCCAGCAGCTTCAAGGGGCAGGAGACCCAGTACTTC. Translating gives CASSFKGQETQYF.

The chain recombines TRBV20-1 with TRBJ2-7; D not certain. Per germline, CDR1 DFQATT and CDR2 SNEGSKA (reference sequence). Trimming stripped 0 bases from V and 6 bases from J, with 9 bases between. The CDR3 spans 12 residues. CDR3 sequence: CSARDSTSEQYF. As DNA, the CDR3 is TGCAGTGCTAGAGATTCTACCTCCGAGCAGTACTTC.

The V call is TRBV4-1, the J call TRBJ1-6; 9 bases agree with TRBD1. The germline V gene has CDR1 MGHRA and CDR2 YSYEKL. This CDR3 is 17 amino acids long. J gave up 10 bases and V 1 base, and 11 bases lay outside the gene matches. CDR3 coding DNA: TGCGCCAGCAGCCAAGTGCCGGGACAGGGAACAACCTCACCCCTCCACTTT. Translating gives CASSQVPGQGTTSPLHF.

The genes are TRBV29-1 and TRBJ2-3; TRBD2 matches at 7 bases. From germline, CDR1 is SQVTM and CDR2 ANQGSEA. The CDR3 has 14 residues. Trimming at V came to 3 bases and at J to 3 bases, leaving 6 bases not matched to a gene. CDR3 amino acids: CSVEVGAGTDTQYF. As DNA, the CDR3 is TGCAGCGTTGAGGTGGGAGCGGGAACAGATACGCAGTATTTT.

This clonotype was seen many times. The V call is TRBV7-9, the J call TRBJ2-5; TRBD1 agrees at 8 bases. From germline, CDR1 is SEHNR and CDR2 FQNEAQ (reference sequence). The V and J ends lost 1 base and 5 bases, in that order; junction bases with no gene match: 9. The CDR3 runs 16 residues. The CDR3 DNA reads TGTGCCAGCAGCTTAGACTCGACAGGGGTGACGGAGACCCAGTACTTC. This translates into CASSLDSTGVTETQYF.

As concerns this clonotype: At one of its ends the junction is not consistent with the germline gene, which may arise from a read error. The CDR3 bases are TGTGCAAGCAGCTTATACGGCTACGAGCAGAACTTC. This encodes CASSLYGYEQNF. This chain links TRBV7-2 with TRBJ2-7; D not resolved. CDR1 SGHTA and CDR2 FQGNSA come from the germline V gene. CDR3 length equals 12 residues.

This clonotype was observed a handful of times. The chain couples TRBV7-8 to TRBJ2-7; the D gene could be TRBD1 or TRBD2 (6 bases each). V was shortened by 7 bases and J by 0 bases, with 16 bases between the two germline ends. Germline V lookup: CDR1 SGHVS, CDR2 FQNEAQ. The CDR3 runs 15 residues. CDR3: CASTWAGTTSYEQYF. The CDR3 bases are TGTGCCAGCACGTGGGCGGGGACAACCTCCTACGAGCAGTACTTC.

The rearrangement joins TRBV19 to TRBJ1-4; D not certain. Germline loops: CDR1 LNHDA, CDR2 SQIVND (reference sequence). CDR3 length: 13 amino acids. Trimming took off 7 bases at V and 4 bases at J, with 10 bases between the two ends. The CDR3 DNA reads TGTGCCAGTAACGCGGAATTTAATGAAAAACTGTTTTTT. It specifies CASNAEFNEKLFF.